The T cell receptor beta chain described here comes from a study of identical twins. Each CDR3 protein gets one entry after TCRdb re-called the 5' RACE reads with MiXCR. Of about 530,000 distinct CDR3 sequences listed, approximately 16% were seen once; the top ten hold about 0.4%. This CDR3 spans 15 amino acids. Per germline, CDR1 SEHNR and CDR2 FQNEAQ (reference sequence). Trimming took off 1 base at V and 0 bases at J, with 10 bases between the two ends. The sample also formed part of further work on yellow fever vaccine responses in identical twins.

The sample was CD4+ T cells sorted from blood. The rearrangement uses TRBV7-9 and TRBJ2-7, with D possibly TRBD1 on 6 matching bases. The sequence came from a woman younger than 35 in good health. CDR3 bases: TGTGCCAGCAGCTTAGGGCCAGGGGACTCCTACGAGCAGTACGTC. Translated, it gives CASSLGPGDSYEQYV.